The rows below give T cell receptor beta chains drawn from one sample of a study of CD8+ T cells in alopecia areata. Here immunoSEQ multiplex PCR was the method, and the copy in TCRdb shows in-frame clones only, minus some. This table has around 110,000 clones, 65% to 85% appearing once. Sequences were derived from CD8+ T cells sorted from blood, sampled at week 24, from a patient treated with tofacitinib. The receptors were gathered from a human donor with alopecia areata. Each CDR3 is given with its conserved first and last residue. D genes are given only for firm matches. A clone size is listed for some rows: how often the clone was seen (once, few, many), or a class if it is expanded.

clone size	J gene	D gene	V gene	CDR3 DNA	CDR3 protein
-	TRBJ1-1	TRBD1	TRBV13	TGTGCCAGCAGCCGAGGGACAGCGTCTGAAGCTTTCTTT	CASSRGTASEAFF
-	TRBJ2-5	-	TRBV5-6	TGTGCCAGCAGCCGTGGGGGGTACCAAGAGACCCAGTACTTC	CASSRGGYQETQYF
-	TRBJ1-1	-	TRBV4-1	TGCGCCAGCAGCCAAGTAGAAGGTTCTGGCACTGAAGCTTTCTTT	CASSQVEGSGTEAFF
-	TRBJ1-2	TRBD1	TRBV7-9	TGTGCCAGCAGCGACGAGAGACAGGGGTCGGGCTATGGCTACACCTTC	CASSDERQGSGYGYTF
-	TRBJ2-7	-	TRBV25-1	TGTGCCAGCAGTGTCAACGAGCAGTACTTC	CASSVNEQYF
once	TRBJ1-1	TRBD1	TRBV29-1	TGCAGCGTTGAACGACCAGGGGGGAACACTGAAGCTTTCTTT	CSVERPGGNTEAFF
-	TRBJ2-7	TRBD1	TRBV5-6	TGTGCCAGCAGCTTGGCTGGGACAGGGACCTACGAGCAGTACTTC	CASSLAGTGTYEQYF
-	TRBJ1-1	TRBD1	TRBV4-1	TGCGCCAGCAGCCAAGCACCGGGACAGGACGAAGCTTTCTTT	CASSQAPGQDEAFF
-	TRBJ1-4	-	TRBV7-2	TGTGCCAGCAGCTTAGTTACAGGGAGACAACATGAAAAACTGTTTTTT	CASSLVTGRQHEKLFF
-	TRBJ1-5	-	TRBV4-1	TGCGCCAGCAGCCAAGAACAGTATAGCAATCAGCCCCAGCATTTT	CASSQEQYSNQPQHF
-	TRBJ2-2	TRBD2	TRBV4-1	TGCGCCAGCAGCCAACCTAGCGGGGCGGTCGGGGAGCTGTTTTTT	CASSQPSGAVGELFF
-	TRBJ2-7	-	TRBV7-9	TGTGCCAGCAGCTCGGGACCCGGGTCCCATAACGGCTACGAGCAGTACTTC	CASSSGPGSHNGYEQYF
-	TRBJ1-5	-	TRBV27	TGTGCCAGCAGCTCCGCCAGCCCCAATCAGCCCCAGCATTTT	CASSSASPNQPQHF
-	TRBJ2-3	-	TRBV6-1	TGTGCCACCCTACGCCCAGATACGCAGTATTTT	CATLRPDTQYF
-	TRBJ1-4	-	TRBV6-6	TGTGCCAGCAGCTTGCGGGGGCCGGTAGAGGAAAAACTGTTTTTT	CASSLRGPVEEKLFF
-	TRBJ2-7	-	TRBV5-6	TGTGCCAGCAGCTCGAACCAAGGATCCGAGCAGTACTTC	CASSSNQGSEQYF
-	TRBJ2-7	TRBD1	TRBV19	TGTGCCAGTAGTTCGACAGGGGGCCCCTACGAGCAGTACTTC	CASSSTGGPYEQYF
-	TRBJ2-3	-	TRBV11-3	TGTGCCAGCCGTGGGGCAGATACGCAGTATTTT	CASRGADTQYF
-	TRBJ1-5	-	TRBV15	TGTGCCACCAGCTCAAGACCAGGGAACAATCAGCCCCAGCATTTT	CATSSRPGNNQPQHF
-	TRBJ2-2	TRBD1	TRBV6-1	TGTGCCAGCCGGGACAGGGGGCGATCTCCCGGGGAGCTGTTTTTT	CASRDRGRSPGELFF
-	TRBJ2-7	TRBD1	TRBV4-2	TGTGCCAGCAGCCAAGAGCTAGGACAGGGATCCTACGAGCAGTACTTC	CASSQELGQGSYEQYF
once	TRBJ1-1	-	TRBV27	TGTGCCAGCAGTTTCGCGGGACCCTCGGAAGCTTTCTTT	CASSFAGPSEAFF
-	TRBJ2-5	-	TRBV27	TGTGCCAGCACCTTTTCCAGGGGTCAGACCCAGTACTTC	CASTFSRGQTQYF
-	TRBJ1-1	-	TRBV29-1	TGCAGCGTCTCCGCAGGGAACACTGAAGCTTTCTTT	CSVSAGNTEAFF
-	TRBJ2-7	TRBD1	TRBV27	TGTGCCAGCAGTTCGGGACAGACCTACGAGCAGTACTTC	CASSSGQTYEQYF